The rows below give T cell receptor beta chains drawn from one sample of a study of identical twins. A single record per CDR3 protein comes from TCRdb applying MiXCR to the 5' RACE reads. The table records under 450,000 distinct CDR3 sequences, approximately 17% of them present only once. Sequenced sample: naive T cells sorted from blood. These receptors all come from a man over 45 in good health. The CDR3 runs from the conserved cysteine through the conserved F or W. Fields, in order: CDR3 DNA, CDR3 protein, clone size, D gene, J gene, V gene. A D gene is named only where the DNA matches it firmly. For some rows the clone size is stated as once, few or many, or as a class when expanded; others skip it.

TGTGCCAGCAGCCCCAGACAGGGAATCGTTGGGGCCAACGTCCTGACTTTC | CASSPRQGIVGANVLTF | few | TRBD1 | TRBJ2-6 | TRBV9
TGTGCCAGCAGCCCGGACACCATGTCCTACGAGCAGTACTTC | CASSPDTMSYEQYF | many | - | TRBJ2-7 | TRBV4-2
TGCAGTGCTAGGCGGCTAGCGGGGAACAGCGGGGAGCTGTTTTTT | CSARRLAGNSGELFF | few | TRBD2 | TRBJ2-2 | TRBV20-1
TGCAGCGTTGAAGACGGGACAGGCAATCAGCCCCAGCATTTT | CSVEDGTGNQPQHF | - | TRBD1 | TRBJ1-5 | TRBV29-1
TGTGCGTGCCGGTCCCCAGATACGCAGTATTTT | CACRSPDTQYF | - | - | TRBJ2-3 | TRBV6-5
TGTGCCAGCAGCTACCGCCGGACAGCAGAAATTTACTCTGGAAACACCATATATTTT | CASSYRRTAEIYSGNTIYF | - | - | TRBJ1-3 | TRBV13
TGTGCCAGCAGCCAGGGACTAGCGGGGGCCTACAATGAGCAGTTCTTC | CASSQGLAGAYNEQFF | few | TRBD2 | TRBJ2-1 | TRBV5-5
TGCAGTGCAAACCCGACAGGCACCTCTGGGGCCAACGTCCTGACTTTC | CSANPTGTSGANVLTF | many | - | TRBJ2-6 | TRBV20-1
TGTGCCAGCAGCGTAGTGGGACAGGGTTCAGATACGCAGTATTTT | CASSVVGQGSDTQYF | - | TRBD1 | TRBJ2-3 | TRBV9
TGCGCCAGCAGCTTCACCGGGACAGGGGCCCGTGAGCAGTTCTTC | CASSFTGTGAREQFF | - | TRBD1 | TRBJ2-1 | TRBV5-1
TGCAGTGCTAGAGAGGCAAAGGGGATGAACACTGAAGCTTTCTTT | CSAREAKGMNTEAFF | many | - | TRBJ1-1 | TRBV20-1
TGCGCCAGCAGCAGCGGACAGATCTACAATGAGCAGTTCTTC | CASSSGQIYNEQFF | few | - | TRBJ2-1 | TRBV5-1
TGTGCCAGCAGTCACCGAGGGACAGGGGGTAATCCTTACGAGCAGTACTTC | CASSHRGTGGNPYEQYF | - | TRBD1 | TRBJ2-7 | TRBV12-3/TRBV12-4
TGCAGTGCTAATCAGGGGGCCGTAAGCAATGAGCAGTTCTTC | CSANQGAVSNEQFF | few | TRBD1 | TRBJ2-1 | TRBV20-1
TGCGCCAGCACACGACGGGAGGGGATGCCTGGGGCCAACGTCCTGACTTTC | CASTRREGMPGANVLTF | - | TRBD2 | TRBJ2-6 | TRBV5-1
TGTGCCAGCAGGAGGACTAGCGGTGACACCGGGGAGCTGTTTTTT | CASRRTSGDTGELFF | - | TRBD2 | TRBJ2-2 | TRBV3-1
TGTGCCAGCAGTTTCTGGGGTTTCACCTACAATGAGCAGTTCTTC | CASSFWGFTYNEQFF | few | - | TRBJ2-1 | TRBV12-3/TRBV12-4
TGCAGTGCTAGAGTTTCGGGCCGCAATGAGCAGTTCTTC | CSARVSGRNEQFF | few | - | TRBJ2-1 | TRBV20-1
TGCGCCAGCAGAAGACTAGCGGGGGGCCGGGTAGAGACCCAGTACTTC | CASRRLAGGRVETQYF | few | TRBD2 | TRBJ2-5 | TRBV5-1
TGCGCCAGCAGCTTGGGATACGATGAGCAGTTCTTC | CASSLGYDEQFF | many | - | TRBJ2-1 | TRBV5-1
TGTGCCAGCAGGCGACAGGCCAATCAGCCCCAGCATTTT | CASRRQANQPQHF | - | - | TRBJ1-5 | TRBV6-2/TRBV6-3
TGTGCCAGCAGTTTATTTGGGGGCACTGGGGAGCTGTTTTTT | CASSLFGGTGELFF | - | - | TRBJ2-2 | TRBV12-3/TRBV12-4
TGTGCCAGCAGCGAGCTGGGTAACACCGGGGAGCTGTTTTTT | CASSELGNTGELFF | few | - | TRBJ2-2 | TRBV9
TGTGCCAGCAGCAAACCGGAGGAAGGTTTCGGAAAGTTTTTT | CASSKPEEGFGKFF | many | - | TRBJ1-4 | TRBV21-1
TGCAGTGCAACGGGACAGAACCAAGAGACCCAGTACTTC | CSATGQNQETQYF | few | TRBD1 | TRBJ2-5 | TRBV20-1
TGTGCCAGCAGCTTAGTAGCTTCTGAGCAGTTCTTC | CASSLVASEQFF | many | - | TRBJ2-1 | TRBV7-9
TGTGCCACCAGCAGAGGGCCCCTCCTAGCGGGGGGGGACATTCAGTACTTC | CATSRGPLLAGGDIQYF | - | TRBD2 | TRBJ2-4 | TRBV15